Shown below are 9 T cell receptor beta chains from a single sample sequenced in a study. Each CDR3 protein is one row after TCRdb ran MiXCR on the 5' RACE reads. The data contain about 64,000 distinct CDR3 sequences, about 20% of them singletons. Material for sequencing was memory CD4+ T cells sorted from a lymph node. Subset given: memory CD4+ T cells, CD4+CD45RO+CD25-. Source of these receptors: a female donor with breast cancer.

This clonotype showed up just once. The V gene is TRBV6-2 or TRBV6-3, the J gene TRBJ2-3; D unresolved. V was shortened by 3 bases and J by 0 bases, with 10 bases between the two germline ends. The CDR3 loop spans 15 amino acids. Germline-derived CDR1 and CDR2 are MNHEY and SVGEGT. The CDR3 loop reads CASSYYARSTDTQYF. CDR3 coding DNA: TGTGCCAGCAGTTATTACGCTAGGAGCACAGATACGCAGTATTTT.

The V gene is TRBV5-6, the J gene TRBJ2-7; D is perhaps TRBD1 or TRBD2 (6 bases each). The CDR3 has 13 amino acids. Germline CDR1 is SGHDT and CDR2 is YYEEEE. Between the trimmed V and J ends, which lost 3 bases and 5 bases, there was a span of 12 bases. The CDR3 region has the DNA TGTGCCAGCAGCTGGGGGGCGACAGACGAGCAGTACTTC. Protein product: CASSWGATDEQYF.

Of note for this clonotype: Germline and junction disagree at one end, which may indicate a read error. The chain carries TRBV5-1 and TRBJ1-1; 7 bases match TRBD1. The length of the CDR3 is 14 residues. From germline, CDR1 is SGHRS and CDR2 YFSETQ. CDR3 nucleotides: TGCGCCAGCAGCTCCCAGGGACAGAACACTGAAGCTTGCTTT. Encoded protein: CASSSQGQNTEACF.

This clonotype was observed a handful of times. This chain connects TRBV5-5 to TRBJ2-5; 7 bases are shared with TRBD1. This CDR3 has 14 amino acids. With V trimmed by 4 bases and J by 0 bases, 3 bases remained unmatched. The V gene's germline CDR1 is SGHKS and CDR2 YYEKEE (reference sequence). The CDR3: CASSPGQYQETQYF. CDR3 DNA: TGTGCCAGCAGCCCGGGACAGTACCAAGAGACCCAGTACTTC.

There are a few counts of this clonotype. The genes are TRBV28 and TRBJ2-1; D remains ambiguous. CDR3 size: 11 residues. CDR1 is MDHEN and CDR2 is SYDVKM in the germline V gene. V lost 0 bases to trimming and J lost 7 bases, with 1 base between them. CDR3 DNA sequence: TGTGCCAGCAGTTTATGGAATGAGCAGTTCTTC. Its translation: CASSLWNEQFF.

Worth noting for this clonotype: Being one base from a much bigger clone, this may be a read error. The conserved closing phenylalanine or tryptophan is absent in this CDR3, likely reflecting a read error. V usage is TRBV18 and J usage is TRBJ1-1, with TRBD1 as a possible D gene (6 bases). CDR1 and CDR2 (germline): KGHSH, LQKENI. This CDR3 spans 14 amino acids. Between the trimmed V and J ends, which lost 8 bases and 0 bases, there was a span of 13 bases. CDR3 sequence: CASHADRMNTEAFS. The CDR3 DNA reads TGTGCCAGCCACGCGGACAGAATGAACACTGAAGCTTTCTCT.

This clonotype is classed as medium-sized. The chain recombines TRBV12-3 or TRBV12-4 with TRBJ2-7, with no clear D. Trimming took off 5 bases at V and 7 bases at J, with 18 bases between the two ends. This CDR3 contains 14 residues. Here the CDR3 DNA reads TGTGCCAGCAGTCCCTCAACTGGAATCGGGGAGCAGTACTTC. Translation: CASSPSTGIGEQYF.

The CDR3 reads CASSPQGQGNNEQFF. CDR3 sequence (DNA): TGCGCCAGCAGCCCCCAGGGGCAGGGGAACAATGAGCAGTTCTTC. V gene TRBV5-1 combines with J gene TRBJ2-1, with D possibly being TRBD1 (6 bases). Between the trimmed V and J ends, which lost 4 bases and 5 bases, there was a span of 16 bases. The CDR3 is 15 amino acids. Per the germline V gene, CDR1 is SGHRS and CDR2 is YFSETQ. Full variable domain (remainder filled in from reference TRBV5-1 and TRBJ2-1): KAGVTQTPRYLIKTRGQQVTLSCSPISGHRSVSWYQQTPGQGLQFLFEYFSETQRNKGNFPGRFSGRQFSNSRSEMNVSTLELGDSALYLCASSPQGQGNNEQFFGPGTRLTVL.

This rearrangement joins TRBV2 to TRBJ1-4; D call uncertain. Germline V gene data show CDR1 as SNHLY and CDR2 as FYNNEI. Trimming removed 10 bases from V and 4 bases from J, with 13 bases in between. CDR3 length: 13 amino acids. The CDR3 reads CATARDFNEKLFF. The DNA for the CDR3 is TGTGCCACCGCGCGGGATTTTAATGAAAAACTGTTTTTT.